The text below deals with one T cell receptor (beta chain). Its specificity is not known. The CDR3 is made up of 16 amino acids. Germline V CDR1 and CDR2: SGHRS, YFSETQ. V lost 0 bases and J 0 bases, leaving 11 bases between the germline ends. These data originate in a study of identical twins. With template switching, a universal primer site was added, and the cDNA carried unique molecular identifiers. TCRdb analysed the 5' RACE reads with MiXCR anew, one entry per CDR3 protein. The sample yields about 500,000 distinct CDR3 sequences, roughly an eighth seen once. Findings and caveats of the study: Recombination models fit unrelated individuals' TCR alpha sharing but underestimated twins'. Fewer insertions were carried by abundant cord blood beta clonotypes, but none was seen in memory repertoires.

This same sample was also taken into another study, of yellow fever vaccine responses in identical twins.

The chain is built from TRBV5-1 and TRBJ2-3; tentatively, D is TRBD2 (6 bases). The sample taken for sequencing was CD4+ T cells sorted from blood. This sequence originates from a young woman in good health. Here the CDR3 reads CASSLGLAFSTDTQYF. CDR3 nucleotide sequence: TGCGCCAGCAGCTTGGGCCTAGCGTTCAGCACAGATACGCAGTATTTT.